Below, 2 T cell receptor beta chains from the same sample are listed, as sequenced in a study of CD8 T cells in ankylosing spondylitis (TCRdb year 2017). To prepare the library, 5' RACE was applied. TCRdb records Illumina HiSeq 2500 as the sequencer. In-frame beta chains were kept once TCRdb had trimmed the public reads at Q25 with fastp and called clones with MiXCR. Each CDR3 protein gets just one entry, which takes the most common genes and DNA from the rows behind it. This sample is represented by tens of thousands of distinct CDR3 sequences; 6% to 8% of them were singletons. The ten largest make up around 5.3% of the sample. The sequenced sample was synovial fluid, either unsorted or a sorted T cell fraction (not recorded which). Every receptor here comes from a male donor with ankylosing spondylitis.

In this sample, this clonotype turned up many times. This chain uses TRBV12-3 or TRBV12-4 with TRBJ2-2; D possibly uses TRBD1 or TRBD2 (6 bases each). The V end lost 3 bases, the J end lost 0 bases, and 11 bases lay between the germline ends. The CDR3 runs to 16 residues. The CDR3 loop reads CASSFYGGANTGELFF. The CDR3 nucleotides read TGTGCCAGCAGTTTCTACGGGGGCGCGAACACCGGGGAGCTGTTTTTT.

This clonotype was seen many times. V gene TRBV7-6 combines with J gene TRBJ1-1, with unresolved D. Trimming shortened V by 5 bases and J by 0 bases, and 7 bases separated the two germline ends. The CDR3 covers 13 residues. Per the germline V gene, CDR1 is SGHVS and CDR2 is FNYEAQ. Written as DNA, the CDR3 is TGTGCCAGCAGCGCGGACCTGAACACTGAAGCTTTCTTT. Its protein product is CASSADLNTEAFF.